These 28 T cell receptor beta chains were all obtained from the same sample, sequenced in a study of shared clonotypes between healthy human individuals. Sequenced by immunoSEQ multiplex PCR; TCRdb stores in-frame clones only, minus some. The sample records around 430,000 clones, around 79% being singletons. Sample: PBMCs. Source of these receptors: a woman between 40 and 50 years old in good health. Some clones in this sample may be carry-over from other donors' samples.

The CDR3: CASSLEAENEKLFF. CDR3 in DNA: TGCGCCAGCAGCTTGGAGGCGGAAAATGAAAAACTGTTTTTT. This chain connects TRBV5-1 to TRBJ1-4; D is undetermined. There are 14 residues in the CDR3. Germline loops: CDR1 SGHRS, CDR2 YFSETQ. The V end lost 0 bases, the J end lost 5 bases, and 8 bases lay between the germline ends.

V is TRBV6-1 and J is TRBJ2-7, with TRBD1 as a possible D gene (6 bases). CDR3 length: 16 amino acids. CDR1 MNHNS and CDR2 SASEGT come from the germline V gene. The V gene lost 0 bases and the J gene lost 2 bases, with 14 bases spanning the gap. This chain's CDR3 is CASSEALLTGTYEQYF. The DNA of the CDR3 is TGTGCCAGCAGTGAAGCCCTTCTGACAGGTACCTACGAGCAGTACTTC.

This clone was detected only once. This chain connects TRBV4-2 to TRBJ1-1; D might be TRBD1 (5 bases). The germline CDR1 and CDR2 sequences are LGHNA and YNFKEQ. Trimming stripped 0 bases from V and 3 bases from J, with 8 bases between. The CDR3 loop spans 14 amino acids. This chain's CDR3 is CASSQEKGYTEAFF. CDR3 bases: TGTGCCAGCAGCCAAGAGAAGGGGTACACTGAAGCTTTCTTT.

The chain employs TRBV2 and TRBJ2-3; D is perhaps TRBD2 (6 bases). Per germline, CDR1 SNHLY and CDR2 FYNNEI. This CDR3 has 14 residues. V shed 2 bases and J shed 4 bases, with 10 bases lying between them. The CDR3: CASSEQGGPDTQYF. CDR3 nucleotides: TGTGCCAGCAGTGAACAGGGAGGCCCAGATACGCAGTATTTT.

Here the CDR3 DNA reads TGTGCCAGCAGTTTCCAGGCCTACGAGCAGTACTTC. Translation gives CASSFQAYEQYF. This chain links TRBV28 with TRBJ2-7; D not resolved. The CDR3 runs to 12 residues. Germline CDR1 MDHEN, CDR2 SYDVKM. V was clipped by 3 bases and J by 2 bases, with 5 bases between them.

This clone was observed a handful of times. The chain carries TRBV7-2 and TRBJ2-1; the D is unclear. This CDR3 is built from 12 residues. Trimming removed 2 bases at V and 7 bases at J, with 6 bases between. CDR1 is SGHTA, CDR2 FQGNSA, per germline. CDR3: CASSLQRNEQFF. In DNA form, the CDR3 reads TGTGCCAGCAGCTTACAACGGAATGAGCAGTTCTTC.

The CDR3 bases are TGTGCCTGGGAAGGGGAGGCTAATGAAAAACTGTTTTTT. This gives the protein CAWEGEANEKLFF. V gene TRBV30 combines with J gene TRBJ1-4, with a tentative D call TRBD1 (5 bases). The CDR3 runs 13 residues. Germline CDR1 GTSNPN, CDR2 SVGIG (reference sequence). V lost 5 bases and J lost 3, with 10 bases in between.

The chain employs TRBV9 and TRBJ2-5; 10 nucleotides agree with TRBD2. With 0 bases clipped from V and 5 bases from J, the junction kept 4 bases outside the gene matches. The CDR3 loop spans 15 amino acids. The V gene's germline CDR1 is SGDLS and CDR2 YYNGEE. As DNA, the CDR3 is TGTGCCAGCAGCGTAGGAGGGACTAGCGCGGAGACCCAGTACTTC. It encodes CASSVGGTSAETQYF.

This clone was recorded only once. The rearrangement joins TRBV7-3 to TRBJ2-4; the D is unclear. Trimming pared 4 bases from V and 11 bases from J, leaving 18 bases between. Per germline, CDR1 SGHTA and CDR2 FQGTGA. This CDR3 has 14 residues. This CDR3 is CASSSRAGDSVQYF. The CDR3 DNA follows: TGTGCCAGCAGCTCAAGGGCCGGTGACTCGGTTCAGTACTTC.

The CDR3 DNA reads as TGTGCCAGCAGCCAAGAGACTAGCGGGAGTACGGGGTACGAGCAGTACTTC. Its protein product is CASSQETSGSTGYEQYF. The V call is TRBV4-2, the J call TRBJ2-7, with 12 bases matching TRBD2. This CDR3 is 17 amino acids long. Germline V gene lookup returns CDR1 LGHNA and CDR2 YNFKEQ. V shed 0 bases and J 4 bases; nucleotides not matched to a gene: 7.

The chain employs TRBV7-9 and TRBJ1-5; D uncertain. The CDR3 is made up of 15 amino acids. Per germline, CDR1 SEHNR and CDR2 FQNEAQ (reference sequence). V was shortened by 0 bases and J by 8 bases, with 14 bases between the two germline ends. This chain's CDR3 is CASSLAGNLAEPQHF. DNA for the CDR3: TGTGCCAGCAGCTTAGCAGGTAACCTCGCTGAGCCCCAGCATTTT.

The chain uses TRBV11-2 and TRBJ1-1, with a possible D match to TRBD1 (5 bases). Deletions cut 1 base from V and 1 base from J, with 10 bases between. The V gene's germline CDR1 is SGHAT and CDR2 FQNNGV. CDR3 length: 15 amino acids. CDR3 protein: CASSLGGGENTEAFF. CDR3 in DNA: TGTGCCAGCAGCTTAGGAGGAGGGGAGAACACTGAAGCTTTCTTT.

V gene TRBV5-4 combines with J gene TRBJ2-3; a possible D gene is TRBD2 (6 bases). Germline CDR1 reads SGHNT; CDR2 reads YYREEE (reference sequence). The ends were cut back, 3 bases at V and 3 bases at J, with 8 bases in the middle. The CDR3 is 13 residues long. The CDR3: CASSWGETDTQYF. The CDR3 bases are TGTGCCAGCAGCTGGGGGGAAACAGATACGCAGTATTTT.

This chain uses TRBV6-6 with TRBJ2-1; either TRBD1 or TRBD2 may fit D (5 bases each). Trimming cost V 2 bases and J 9 bases, with 17 bases left between them. CDR3 size: 15 residues. Germline CDR1 is MNHNY and CDR2 is SVGAGI (reference sequence). This chain's CDR3 is CASSYGTREGGEQFF. Here the CDR3 DNA reads TGTGCCAGCAGTTACGGGACCCGAGAGGGTGGTGAGCAGTTCTTC.

A word on this clone: This CDR3 is also generated by other DNA sequences in the sample. This rearrangement joins TRBV7-3 to TRBJ2-1, with 12 bases that match TRBD2. The CDR3 runs 15 residues. Germline trimming cut 4 bases from V and 4 bases from J; bases unmatched to any gene: 2. In germline, CDR1 is SGHTA, CDR2 FQGTGA. The DNA of the CDR3 is TGTGCCAGCAGCTCACTAGCGGGAGGATACAATGAGCAGTTCTTC. This translates into CASSSLAGGYNEQFF.

V usage is TRBV5-1 and J usage is TRBJ2-7; D is unresolved. The V end was cut by 3 bases, the J end by 0 bases, with 10 bases between. This CDR3 region has 14 residues. Germline V CDR1 and CDR2: SGHRS, YFSETQ. The CDR3 nucleotides are TGCGCCAGCAGCTCCCCAATGGGCTCCTACGAGCAGTACTTC. Translation: CASSSPMGSYEQYF.

The gene calls are TRBV5-1 and TRBJ1-1; 7 bases agree with TRBD1. CDR1 and CDR2 (germline): SGHRS, YFSETQ. The length of the CDR3 is 14 residues. The ends lost 5 bases at V and 1 base at J; junction bases unmatched: 5. CDR3 region: CASSSGQTNTEAFF. For the CDR3, the DNA is TGCGCCAGCAGTTCGGGACAGACGAACACTGAAGCTTTCTTT.

The chain combines TRBV30 with TRBJ2-5; TRBD2 might be the D (6 bases). The closer fit of TRBJ2-7 to the DNA end suggests the J call may be wrong. This CDR3 has 12 amino acids. Germline CDR1 is GTSNPN and CDR2 is SVGIG (reference sequence). The CDR3 DNA is TGTGCCTGGAACTACGGGGGCTACGAGCAGTACTTC. It specifies CAWNYGGYEQYF.

A note on this clone: One base separates it from a far larger clone, so it is likely a read error. The rearrangement links TRBV30 to TRBJ2-5, with D unclear. The CDR3 runs 15 residues. Looked up from germline, CDR1 is GTSNPN and CDR2 is SVGIG (reference sequence). The V end lost 0 bases, the J end lost 1 base, and 12 bases lay between the germline ends. The CDR3 is CAWSVLEHGQETQYF. For the CDR3, the DNA is TGTGCCTGGAGTGTACTCGAACACGGCCAAGAGACCCAGTACTTC.

The chain couples TRBV27 to TRBJ1-1, with D unresolved. The germline gives CDR1 MNHEY, CDR2 SMNVEV (reference sequence). The ends were cut back, 0 bases at V and 6 bases at J, with 8 bases in the middle. CDR3 length: 13 residues. Here the CDR3 reads CASSLSRMSEAFF. CDR3 DNA: TGTGCCAGCAGTTTATCGCGGATGTCTGAAGCTTTCTTT.

The V and J genes are TRBV6-5 and TRBJ2-7, with a possible D match to TRBD2 (7 bases). Trimming took off 7 bases at V and 3 bases at J, with 19 bases between the two ends. CDR1 is MNHEY and CDR2 is SVGAGI in the germline V gene. This CDR3 has 15 residues. In nucleotides, the CDR3 is TGTGCCAGCACCACCCTAGGGGGGGCTAGCTACGAGCAGTACTTC. Translation gives CASTTLGGASYEQYF.

This chain connects TRBV2 to TRBJ1-2; D is perhaps TRBD1 (5 bases). With 4 bases removed from V and 7 bases from J, the gap between germline ends came to 10 bases. Germline V gene lookup returns CDR1 SNHLY and CDR2 FYNNEI. The CDR3 runs 12 residues. Here the CDR3 reads CASSGDSSGYTF. DNA for the CDR3: TGTGCCAGCAGTGGCGACAGTTCTGGCTACACCTTC. Using reference TRBV2 and TRBJ1-2 for the parts outside the CDR3, the full variable domain is EPEVTQTPSHQVTQMGQEVILRCVPISNHLYFYWYRQILGQKVEFLVSFYNNEISEKSEIFDDQFSVERPDGSNFTLKIRSTKLEDSAMYFCASSGDSSGYTFGSGTRLTVV.

V gene TRBV9 combines with J gene TRBJ2-2; TRBD2 matches 13 bases. V trimming: 4 bases; J trimming: 8 bases; junction bases outside the gene matches: 5. The CDR3 spans 15 residues. Germline-derived CDR1 and CDR2 are SGDLS and YYNGEE. The CDR3 loop reads CASSRTSGSTGELFF. The CDR3 DNA reads TGTGCCAGCAGCAGGACTAGCGGGAGTACGGGGGAGCTGTTTTTT.

The chain combines TRBV5-1 with TRBJ1-1; D unclear. Per the germline V gene, CDR1 is SGHRS and CDR2 is YFSETQ. The CDR3 is 14 amino acids. Trimming took off 2 bases at V and 8 bases at J, with 16 bases between the two ends. The CDR3 DNA is TGCGCCAGCAGCTTCTGGCCGGGGTCGGGAGAAGCTTTCTTT. Translating it yields CASSFWPGSGEAFF.

This sequence joins TRBV7-8 and TRBJ1-4; D is uncertain. Germline V lookup: CDR1 SGHVS, CDR2 FQNEAQ. V was shortened by 5 bases and J by 8 bases, with 15 bases between the two germline ends. This CDR3 comprises 14 residues. In DNA, the CDR3 is TGTGCCAGCAGCATCGACTCCCTTGGGGAAAAACTGTTTTTT. Its protein is CASSIDSLGEKLFF.

The CDR3 loop reads CASRITTNTEAFF. CDR3 sequence (DNA): TGCGCCAGCAGGATTACAACGAACACTGAAGCTTTCTTT. The rearrangement uses TRBV5-1 and TRBJ1-1; the D is unclear. Germline V gene data show CDR1 as SGHRS and CDR2 as YFSETQ. The CDR3 length is 13 residues. The V end was cut by 5 bases, the J end by 1 base, with 9 bases between.

The V and J genes are TRBV28 and TRBJ2-1; TRBD2 matches 8 bases. The CDR3 has 16 residues. The germline V gene has CDR1 MDHEN and CDR2 SYDVKM. Trimming cost V 2 bases and J 5 bases; bases outside gene matches: 8. The CDR3 DNA follows: TGTGCCAGCAGTTTAATCGGGGGGGTGCAAAACAATGAGCAGTTCTTC. It translates to CASSLIGGVQNNEQFF.

This sequence joins TRBV5-4 and TRBJ2-3, with 9 positions matching TRBD1. V gave up 4 bases and J gave up 5 bases; unmatched junction bases: 8. The germline V gene has CDR1 SGHNT and CDR2 YYREEE (reference sequence). The CDR3 has 15 amino acids. CDR3 coding DNA: TGTGCCAGCAGCCTTTGGGGACAGGGATTAGATACGCAGTATTTT. Amino acid sequence: CASSLWGQGLDTQYF.